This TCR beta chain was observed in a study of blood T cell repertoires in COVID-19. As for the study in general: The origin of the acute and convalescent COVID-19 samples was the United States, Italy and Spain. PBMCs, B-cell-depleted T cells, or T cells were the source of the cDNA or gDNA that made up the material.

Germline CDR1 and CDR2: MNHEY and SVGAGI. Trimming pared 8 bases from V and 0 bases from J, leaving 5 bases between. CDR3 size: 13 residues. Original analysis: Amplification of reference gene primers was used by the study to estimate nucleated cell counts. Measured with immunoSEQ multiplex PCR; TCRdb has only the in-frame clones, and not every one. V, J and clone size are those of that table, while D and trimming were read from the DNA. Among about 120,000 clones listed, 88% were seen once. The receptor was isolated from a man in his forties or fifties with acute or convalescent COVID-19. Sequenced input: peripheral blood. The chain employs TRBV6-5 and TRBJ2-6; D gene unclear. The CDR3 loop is CASADSGANVLTF. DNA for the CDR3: TGTGCCAGCGCGGACTCTGGGGCCAACGTCCTGACTTTC.